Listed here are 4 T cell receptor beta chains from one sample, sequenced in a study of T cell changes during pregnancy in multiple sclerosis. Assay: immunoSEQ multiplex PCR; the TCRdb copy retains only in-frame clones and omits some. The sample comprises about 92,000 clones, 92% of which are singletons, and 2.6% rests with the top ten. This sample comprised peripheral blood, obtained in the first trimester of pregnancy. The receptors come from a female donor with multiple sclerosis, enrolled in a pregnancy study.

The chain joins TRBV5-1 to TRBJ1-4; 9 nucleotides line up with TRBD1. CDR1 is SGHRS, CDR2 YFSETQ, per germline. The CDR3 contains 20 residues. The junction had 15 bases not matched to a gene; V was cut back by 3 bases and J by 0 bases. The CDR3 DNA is TGCGCCAGCAGCTCAACAGGGGGCCTTCTGACGCTTGCAACTAATGAAAAACTGTTTTTT. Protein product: CASSSTGGLLTLATNEKLFF.

The CDR3 spells CASTGGSSYNEQFF. CDR3 coding DNA: TGTGCCAGCACGGGCGGGAGCTCCTACAATGAGCAGTTCTTC. The J gene is TRBJ2-1, the V gene TRBV5-4; 7 bases agree with TRBD2. The V and J ends lost 6 bases and 0 bases, in that order; junction bases with no gene match: 3. The CDR3 has 14 residues. The germline V gene has CDR1 SGHNT and CDR2 YYREEE (reference sequence).

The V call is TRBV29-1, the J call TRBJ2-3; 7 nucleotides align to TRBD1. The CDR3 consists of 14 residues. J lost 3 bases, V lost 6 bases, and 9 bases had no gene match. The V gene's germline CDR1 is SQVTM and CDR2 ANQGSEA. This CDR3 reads CSVARGIGTDTQYF. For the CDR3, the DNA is TGCAGCGTCGCCAGGGGGATTGGAACAGATACGCAGTATTTT.

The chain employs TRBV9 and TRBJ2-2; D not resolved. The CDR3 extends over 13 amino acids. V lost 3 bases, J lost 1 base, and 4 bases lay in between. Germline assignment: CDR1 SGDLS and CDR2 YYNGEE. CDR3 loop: CASSGGNTGELFF. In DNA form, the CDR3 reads TGTGCCAGCAGCGGCGGGAACACCGGGGAGCTGTTTTTT.